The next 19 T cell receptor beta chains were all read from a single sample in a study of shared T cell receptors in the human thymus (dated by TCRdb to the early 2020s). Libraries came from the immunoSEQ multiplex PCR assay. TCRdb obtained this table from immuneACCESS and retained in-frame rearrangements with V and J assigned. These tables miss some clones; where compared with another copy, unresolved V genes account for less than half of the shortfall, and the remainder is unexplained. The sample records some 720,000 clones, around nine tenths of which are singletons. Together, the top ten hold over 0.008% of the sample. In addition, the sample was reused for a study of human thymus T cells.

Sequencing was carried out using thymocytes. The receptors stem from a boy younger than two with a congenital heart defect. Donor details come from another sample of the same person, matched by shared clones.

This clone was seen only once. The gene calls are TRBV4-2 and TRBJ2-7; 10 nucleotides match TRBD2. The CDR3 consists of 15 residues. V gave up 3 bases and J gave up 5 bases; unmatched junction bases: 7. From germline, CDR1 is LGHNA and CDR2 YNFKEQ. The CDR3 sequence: CASSHGLAEEDEQYF. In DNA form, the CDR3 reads TGTGCCAGCAGCCACGGACTAGCGGAAGAGGACGAGCAGTACTTC.

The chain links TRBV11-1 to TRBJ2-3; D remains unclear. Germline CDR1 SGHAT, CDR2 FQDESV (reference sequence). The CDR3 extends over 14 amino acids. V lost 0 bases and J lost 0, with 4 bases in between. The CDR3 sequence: CASSLALSTDTQYF. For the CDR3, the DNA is TGTGCCAGCAGCTTAGCACTTAGCACAGATACGCAGTATTTT.

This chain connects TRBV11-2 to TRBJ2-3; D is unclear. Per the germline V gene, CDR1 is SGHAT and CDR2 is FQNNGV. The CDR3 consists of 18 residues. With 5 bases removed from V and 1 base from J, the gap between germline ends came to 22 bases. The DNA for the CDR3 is TGTGCCAGCAGCCCCTCCCCCGAAGCCCGCCTTGGCACAGATACGCAGTATTTT. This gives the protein CASSPSPEARLGTDTQYF.

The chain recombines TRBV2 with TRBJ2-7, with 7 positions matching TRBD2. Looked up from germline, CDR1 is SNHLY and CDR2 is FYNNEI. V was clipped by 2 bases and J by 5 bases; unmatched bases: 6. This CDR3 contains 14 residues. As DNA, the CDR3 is TGTGCCAGCAGTGAACCTAGCGGAGCTAACGAGCAGTACTTC. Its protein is CASSEPSGANEQYF.

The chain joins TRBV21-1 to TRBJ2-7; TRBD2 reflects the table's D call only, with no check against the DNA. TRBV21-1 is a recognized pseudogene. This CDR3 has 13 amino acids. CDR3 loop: CASSKREGYEQYF. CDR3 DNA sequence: TGTGCCAGCAGCAAGCGGGAGGGCTACGAGCAGTACTTC.

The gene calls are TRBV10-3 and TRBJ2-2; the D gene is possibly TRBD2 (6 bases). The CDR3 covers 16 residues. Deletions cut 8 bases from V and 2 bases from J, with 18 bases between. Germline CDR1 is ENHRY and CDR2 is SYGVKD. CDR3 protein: CAILRSGLRNTGELFF. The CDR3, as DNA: TGTGCCATCCTCAGAAGTGGACTACGTAACACCGGGGAGCTGTTTTTT.

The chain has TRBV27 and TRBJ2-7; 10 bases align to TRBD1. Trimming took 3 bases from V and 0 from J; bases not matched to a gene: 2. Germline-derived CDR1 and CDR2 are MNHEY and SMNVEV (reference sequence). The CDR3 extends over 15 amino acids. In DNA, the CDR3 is TGTGCCAGCAGTTTGACAGGGGGCCCCTCCTACGAGCAGTACTTC. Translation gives CASSLTGGPSYEQYF.

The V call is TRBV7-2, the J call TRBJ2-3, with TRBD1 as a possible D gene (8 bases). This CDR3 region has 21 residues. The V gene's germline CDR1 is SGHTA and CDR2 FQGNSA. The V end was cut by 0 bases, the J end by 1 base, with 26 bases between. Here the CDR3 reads CASSLAWAGGEGRDCTDTQYF. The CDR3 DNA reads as TGTGCCAGCAGCTTAGCTTGGGCAGGGGGCGAGGGGAGGGACTGCACAGATACGCAGTATTTT.

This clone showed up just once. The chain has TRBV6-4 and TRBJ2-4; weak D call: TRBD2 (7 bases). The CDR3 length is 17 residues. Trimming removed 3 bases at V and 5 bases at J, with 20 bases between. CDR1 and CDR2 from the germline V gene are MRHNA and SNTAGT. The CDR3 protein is CASSDTRRREGENIQYF. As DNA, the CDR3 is TGTGCCAGCAGTGATACCCGGAGGAGGGAGGGGGAAAACATTCAGTACTTC.

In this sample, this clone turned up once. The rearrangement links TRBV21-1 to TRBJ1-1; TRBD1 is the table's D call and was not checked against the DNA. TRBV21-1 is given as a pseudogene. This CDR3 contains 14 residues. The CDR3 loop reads CASSKDRGNTEAFF. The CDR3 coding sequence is TGTGCCAGCAGCAAAGACAGGGGGAACACTGAAGCTTTCTTT.

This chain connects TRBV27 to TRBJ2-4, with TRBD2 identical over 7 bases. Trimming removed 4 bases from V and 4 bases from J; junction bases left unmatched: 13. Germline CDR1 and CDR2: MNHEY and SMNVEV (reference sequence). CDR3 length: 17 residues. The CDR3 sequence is CASSSEGGVKAKNIQYF. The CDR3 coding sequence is TGTGCCAGCAGTTCCGAGGGAGGGGTAAAGGCAAAAAACATTCAGTACTTC.

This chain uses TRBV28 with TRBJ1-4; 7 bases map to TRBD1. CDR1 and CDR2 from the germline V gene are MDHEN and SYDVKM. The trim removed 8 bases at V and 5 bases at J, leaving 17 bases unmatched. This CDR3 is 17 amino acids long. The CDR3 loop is CASYSGTDLTRNEKLFF. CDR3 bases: TGTGCCAGCTATTCCGGGACAGACTTGACCCGGAATGAAAAACTGTTTTTT.

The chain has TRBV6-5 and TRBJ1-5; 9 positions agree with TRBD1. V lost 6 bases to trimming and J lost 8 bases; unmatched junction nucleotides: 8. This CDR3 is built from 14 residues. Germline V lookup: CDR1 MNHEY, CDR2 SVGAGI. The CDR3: CASSKTGGDEPQHF. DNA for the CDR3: TGTGCCAGCAGCAAAACAGGGGGCGATGAGCCCCAGCATTTT.

The DNA for the CDR3 is TGTGCCAGCAGTTCCCTACTAGCTAGCGCCTACAATGAGCAGTTCTTC. It translates to CASSSLLASAYNEQFF. This chain joins TRBV27 and TRBJ2-1; D is possibly TRBD2 (6 bases). V lost 4 bases to trimming and J lost 2 bases, with 15 bases between them. Germline CDR1 is MNHEY and CDR2 is SMNVEV (reference sequence). The CDR3 runs 16 residues.

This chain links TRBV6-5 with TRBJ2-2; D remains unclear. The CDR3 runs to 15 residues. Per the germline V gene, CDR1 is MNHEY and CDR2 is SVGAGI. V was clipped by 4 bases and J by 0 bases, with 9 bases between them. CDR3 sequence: CASSSCGSNTGELFF. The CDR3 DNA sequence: TGTGCCAGCAGTTCGTGCGGATCGAACACCGGGGAGCTGTTTTTT.

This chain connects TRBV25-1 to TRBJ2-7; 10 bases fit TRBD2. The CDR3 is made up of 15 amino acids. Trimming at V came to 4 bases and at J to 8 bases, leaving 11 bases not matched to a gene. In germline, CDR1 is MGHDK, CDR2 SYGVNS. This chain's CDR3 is CASSGYELAGAQQYF. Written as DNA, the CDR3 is TGTGCCAGCAGTGGATACGAGCTAGCGGGAGCTCAGCAGTACTTC.

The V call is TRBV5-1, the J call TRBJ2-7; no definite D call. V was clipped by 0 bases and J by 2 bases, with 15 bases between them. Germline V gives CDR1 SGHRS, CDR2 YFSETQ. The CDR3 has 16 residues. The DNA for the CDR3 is TGCGCCAGCAGCTTGGAACGGGTAGGCACCCCCTACGAGCAGTACTTC. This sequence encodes CASSLERVGTPYEQYF.

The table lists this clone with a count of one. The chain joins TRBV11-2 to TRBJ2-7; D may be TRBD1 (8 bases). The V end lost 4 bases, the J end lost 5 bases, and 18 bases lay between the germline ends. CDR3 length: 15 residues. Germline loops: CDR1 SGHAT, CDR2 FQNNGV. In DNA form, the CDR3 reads TGTGCCAGCAGCTCCACTGACAGGGGACTACACGAGCAGTACTTC. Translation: CASSSTDRGLHEQYF.

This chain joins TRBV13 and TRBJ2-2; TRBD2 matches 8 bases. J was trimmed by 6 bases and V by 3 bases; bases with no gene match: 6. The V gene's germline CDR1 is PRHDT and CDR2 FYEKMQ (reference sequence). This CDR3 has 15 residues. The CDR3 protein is CASSFGGRKPGELFF. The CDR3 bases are TGTGCCAGCAGCTTTGGCGGGAGGAAACCCGGGGAGCTGTTTTTT.